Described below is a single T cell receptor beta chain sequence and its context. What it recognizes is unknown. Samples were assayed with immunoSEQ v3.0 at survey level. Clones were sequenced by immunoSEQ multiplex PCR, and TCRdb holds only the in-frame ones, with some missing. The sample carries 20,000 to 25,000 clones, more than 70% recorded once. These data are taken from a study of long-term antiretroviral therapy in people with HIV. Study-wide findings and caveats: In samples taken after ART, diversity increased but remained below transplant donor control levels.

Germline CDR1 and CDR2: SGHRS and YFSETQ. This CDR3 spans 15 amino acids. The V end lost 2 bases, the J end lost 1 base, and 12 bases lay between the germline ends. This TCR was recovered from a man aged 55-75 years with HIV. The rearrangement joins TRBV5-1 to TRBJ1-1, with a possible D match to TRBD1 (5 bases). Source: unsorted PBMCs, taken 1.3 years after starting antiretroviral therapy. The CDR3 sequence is CASSFIWGPNTEAFF. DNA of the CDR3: TGCGCCAGCAGCTTCATATGGGGCCCGAACACTGAAGCTTTCTTT.